This TCR beta chain comes out of a study of shared clonotypes between healthy human individuals. Assay used: immunoSEQ multiplex PCR; TCRdb lists only in-frame clones, some missing. The sample holds some 2 million clones, about 95% seen once. CD45RO-negative, CCR7-selected cells formed the naive CD8 fraction, which excluded terminally differentiated effector memory CD45RA+ cells. Everyone who donated was a Caucasian adult who lived in Nashville, Tennessee. Trimming removed 3 bases at V and 4 bases at J, with 13 bases between. Germline assignment: CDR1 SQVTM and CDR2 ANQGSEA. There are 14 residues in the CDR3.

The receptor was derived from a man between 18 and 35 years old in good health. The rearrangement joins TRBV29-1 to TRBJ2-1; D is perhaps TRBD1 or TRBD2 (6 bases each). Material: naive CD8+ T cells sorted from blood. The CDR3, as DNA: TGCAGCGTTGACTCTCGCGGGACATACAATGAGCAGTTCTTC. Protein: CSVDSRGTYNEQFF.